What follows describes a single TCR beta chain. V shed 6 bases and J shed 5 bases, with 13 bases lying between them. This CDR3 has 13 residues. Germline values: CDR1 MNHEY, CDR2 SVGAGI. The record originates from a study of blood T cell repertoires in COVID-19. Repertoires were generated with immunoSEQ multiplex PCR, while TCRdb's copy carries only in-frame clones and drops some. There are about 80,000 clones in the sample; around 83% occur only once, and approximately 39% lies in the top ten. Source material: peripheral blood. The rearrangement joins TRBV6-5 to TRBJ1-2; the D gene is possibly TRBD1 (6 bases). This TCR derives from a man older than 75 with active or convalescent COVID-19. This CDR3 reads CASSSPGDYGYTF. CDR3 in DNA: TGTGCCAGCAGCTCCCCAGGGGATTATGGCTACACCTTC.